What follows are 4 T cell receptor beta chains derived from one specimen sequenced in a study of blood T cell repertoires in COVID-19. Assay used: immunoSEQ multiplex PCR; TCRdb lists only in-frame clones, some missing. This table holds 150,000 to 200,000 clones, about four fifths found once. The sequencing sample was made of peripheral blood. Source of these receptors: a man aged 55-75 years with active or convalescent COVID-19.

The gene calls are TRBV6-4 and TRBJ2-3; 7 positions match TRBD2. The CDR3 is 15 amino acids. The V gene's germline CDR1 is MRHNA and CDR2 SNTAGT. J lost 2 bases, V lost 3 bases, and 5 bases had no gene match. CDR3 region: CASSEGGRDTDTQYF. The CDR3 DNA reads TGTGCCAGCAGTGAAGGCGGGAGAGACACAGATACGCAGTATTTT.

The J gene is TRBJ1-1, the V gene TRBV6-6; no reliable D call. The CDR3 is 13 residues long. With 3 bases removed from V and 1 base from J, the gap between germline ends came to 6 bases. CDR1 is MNHNY, CDR2 SVGAGI, per germline (reference sequence). The CDR3 coding sequence is TGTGCCAGCAGTTATGGAGGGAACACTGAAGCTTTCTTT. Amino acid sequence: CASSYGGNTEAFF.

V is TRBV19 and J is TRBJ2-6; D not certain. This CDR3 spans 17 amino acids. Germline CDR1 and CDR2: LNHDA and SQIVND (reference sequence). The ends were cut back, 7 bases at V and 0 bases at J, with 16 bases in the middle. CDR3 loop: CASTQSYSASGANVLTF. The CDR3 DNA follows: TGTGCCAGTACCCAGAGTTACAGTGCCTCTGGGGCCAACGTCCTGACTTTC.

The chain joins TRBV5-5 to TRBJ2-7; D unresolved. The V gene lost 0 bases and the J gene lost 3 bases, with 4 bases spanning the gap. Germline V gene lookup returns CDR1 SGHKS and CDR2 YYEKEE (reference sequence). The length of the CDR3 is 12 residues. CDR3 sequence: CASSLEHYEQYF. The CDR3 DNA is TGTGCCAGCAGCTTGGAGCACTACGAGCAGTACTTC.